A selection of T cell receptor beta chains follows, all from one sample in a study of circulating tumor DNA in untreated peripheral T-cell lymphoma. This table comes from immunoSEQ multiplex PCR, and its TCRdb copy is limited to in-frame clones, with some not included. The profile shows about 1,300 clones, roughly three quarters of them singletons. Sequenced input: cell-free DNA from blood serum. All receptors come from a human donor with peripheral T-cell lymphoma. The CDR3 runs from the conserved cysteine through the conserved F or W. Each record gives: J gene, clone size, D gene, V gene, CDR3 protein, CDR3 DNA. A D gene is named only where the DNA matches it firmly. Expanded clones are given a class, and other clones once, few, many or no size at all.

j_call: TRBJ1-5
clone_size: NA
d_call: TRBD1
v_call: TRBV16
cdr3_aa: CASSQLGGSNQPQHF
cdr3_nt: TGTGCCAGCAGCCAATTAGGGGGCAGCAATCAGCCCCAGCATTTT

j_call: TRBJ2-3
clone_size: once
d_call: TRBD2
v_call: TRBV30
cdr3_aa: CAWRGLGGSDTQYF
cdr3_nt: TGTGCCTGGAGGGGATTGGGGGGGTCGGATACGCAGTATTTT

j_call: TRBJ2-7
clone_size: NA
d_call: NA
v_call: TRBV21-1
cdr3_aa: CASSKDSGGNF
cdr3_nt: TGTGCCAGCAGCAAAGACAGCGGGGGGAACTTC

j_call: TRBJ2-3
clone_size: NA
d_call: NA
v_call: TRBV5-1
cdr3_aa: CASSLDESGISTDTQYF
cdr3_nt: TGCGCCAGCAGCTTGGATGAATCGGGGATTAGCACAGATACGCAGTATTTT

j_call: TRBJ1-4
clone_size: NA
d_call: TRBD1
v_call: TRBV4-1
cdr3_aa: CASSQDRTGGEKLFF
cdr3_nt: TGCGCCAGCAGCCAAGACAGGACAGGAGGAGAAAAACTGTTTTTT

j_call: TRBJ2-4
clone_size: NA
d_call: NA
v_call: TRBV2
cdr3_aa: CASRVGSQGWVKNIQYF
cdr3_nt: TGTGCCAGCAGGGTCGGAAGTCAGGGGTGGGTCAAAAACATTCAGTACTTC

j_call: TRBJ1-2
clone_size: NA
d_call: TRBD1
v_call: TRBV4-1
cdr3_aa: CASSPRVGTVSGYTF
cdr3_nt: TGCGCCAGCAGCCCCCGGGTTGGGACAGTATCTGGCTACACCTTC

j_call: TRBJ1-3
clone_size: NA
d_call: TRBD1
v_call: TRBV9
cdr3_aa: CASSSDRENTIYF
cdr3_nt: TGTGCCAGCAGCTCGGACAGGGAGAACACCATATATTTT

j_call: TRBJ2-7
clone_size: NA
d_call: TRBD1
v_call: TRBV4-1
cdr3_aa: CASSRTGQGRNEQYF
cdr3_nt: TGCGCCAGCAGCCGCACCGGACAGGGAAGGAACGAGCAGTACTTC

j_call: TRBJ1-5
clone_size: large
d_call: TRBD1
v_call: TRBV19
cdr3_aa: CASSTRQGEYQPQHF
cdr3_nt: TGTGCCAGTAGTACGAGACAGGGGGAATATCAGCCCCAGCATTTT

j_call: TRBJ1-2
clone_size: few
d_call: NA
v_call: TRBV14
cdr3_aa: CASSPQTVANYGYTF
cdr3_nt: TGTGCCAGCAGCCCTCAGACAGTAGCTAACTATGGCTACACCTTC

j_call: TRBJ2-3
clone_size: NA
d_call: TRBD1
v_call: TRBV5-1
cdr3_aa: CASSSTGTPPDTQYF
cdr3_nt: TGCGCCAGCAGCTCGACAGGGACCCCCCCAGATACGCAGTATTTT

j_call: TRBJ2-1
clone_size: NA
d_call: NA
v_call: TRBV7-8
cdr3_aa: CASSALLSSYNEQFF
cdr3_nt: TGTGCCAGCAGCGCCTTACTGAGCTCCTACAATGAGCAGTTCTTC

j_call: TRBJ1-5
clone_size: NA
d_call: TRBD1
v_call: TRBV19
cdr3_aa: CASSIAGGAWQPQHF
cdr3_nt: TGTGCCAGTAGTATAGCAGGGGGGGCTTGGCAGCCCCAGCATTTT

j_call: TRBJ2-3
clone_size: NA
d_call: TRBD1
v_call: TRBV28
cdr3_aa: CASEVAGQGIRPSTDTQYF
cdr3_nt: TGTGCCAGCGAGGTCGCGGGACAGGGGATAAGACCTAGCACAGATACGCAGTATTTT

j_call: TRBJ1-2
clone_size: NA
d_call: NA
v_call: TRBV30
cdr3_aa: CAWFSGPYGYTF
cdr3_nt: TGTGCCTGGTTCTCGGGCCCCTATGGCTACACCTTC

j_call: TRBJ2-7
clone_size: NA
d_call: TRBD1
v_call: TRBV19
cdr3_aa: CASSTRTGGDEQYF
cdr3_nt: TGTGCCAGTAGTACCAGGACAGGGGGGGACGAGCAGTACTTC

j_call: TRBJ2-5
clone_size: NA
d_call: NA
v_call: TRBV29-1
cdr3_aa: CSVHGETQYF
cdr3_nt: TGCAGCGTCCACGGAGAGACCCAGTACTTC

j_call: TRBJ2-7
clone_size: NA
d_call: TRBD1
v_call: TRBV28
cdr3_aa: CASSFSGTGVYEQYF
cdr3_nt: TGTGCCAGCAGTTTTTCCGGGACAGGGGTGTACGAGCAGTACTTC

j_call: TRBJ2-1
clone_size: NA
d_call: NA
v_call: TRBV13
cdr3_aa: CASRPDGQNEQFF
cdr3_nt: TGTGCCAGCAGACCAGACGGACAAAATGAGCAGTTCTTC

j_call: TRBJ2-5
clone_size: few
d_call: TRBD2
v_call: TRBV7-9
cdr3_aa: CASSFKVAGPETQYF
cdr3_nt: TGTGCCAGCAGCTTTAAGGTAGCGGGGCCCGAGACCCAGTACTTC

j_call: TRBJ1-6
clone_size: few
d_call: TRBD1
v_call: TRBV11-3
cdr3_aa: CASSRLAGQGPSSPLHF
cdr3_nt: TGTGCCAGCAGTCGCTTGGCCGGACAGGGACCCAGCTCACCCCTCCACTTT

j_call: TRBJ2-1
clone_size: NA
d_call: NA
v_call: TRBV10-3
cdr3_aa: CAISEWAADNEQFF
cdr3_nt: TGTGCCATCAGTGAGTGGGCAGCCGACAATGAGCAGTTCTTC

j_call: TRBJ2-1
clone_size: few
d_call: NA
v_call: TRBV9
cdr3_aa: CASSAALDIGVGDEQFF
cdr3_nt: TGTGCCAGCAGCGCGGCCCTCGATATTGGGGTGGGGGATGAGCAGTTCTTC

j_call: TRBJ2-7
clone_size: NA
d_call: TRBD1
v_call: TRBV28
cdr3_aa: CASTRQGSSYEQYF
cdr3_nt: TGTGCCAGCACCCGACAGGGGTCCTCCTACGAGCAGTACTTC

j_call: TRBJ2-3
clone_size: NA
d_call: NA
v_call: TRBV5-1
cdr3_aa: CASSLETLPDTQYF
cdr3_nt: TGCGCCAGCAGCTTGGAGACTCTCCCAGATACGCAGTATTTT

j_call: TRBJ2-5
clone_size: NA
d_call: TRBD2
v_call: TRBV12-5
cdr3_aa: CASGLVLAVEQETQYF
cdr3_nt: TGTGCTAGTGGTTTGGTACTAGCGGTAGAACAAGAGACCCAGTACTTC

j_call: TRBJ2-1
clone_size: NA
d_call: NA
v_call: TRBV27
cdr3_aa: CASSLHSANEQFF
cdr3_nt: TGTGCCAGCAGTTTACATAGCGCGAATGAGCAGTTCTTC

j_call: TRBJ1-2
clone_size: NA
d_call: NA
v_call: TRBV28
cdr3_aa: CASIAVENYGYTF
cdr3_nt: TGTGCCAGCATCGCGGTAGAGAACTATGGCTACACCTTC

j_call: TRBJ2-1
clone_size: NA
d_call: TRBD2
v_call: TRBV5-8
cdr3_aa: CASSYVLAVSSYNEQFF
cdr3_nt: TGTGCCAGCAGCTACGTTCTAGCGGTGAGCTCCTACAATGAGCAGTTCTTC

j_call: TRBJ2-7
clone_size: NA
d_call: NA
v_call: TRBV5-1
cdr3_aa: CAASPHRAQLSSEQYF
cdr3_nt: TGCGCCGCTTCCCCGCATCGTGCACAGCTGTCGTCCGAGCAGTACTTC

j_call: TRBJ2-4
clone_size: few
d_call: TRBD2
v_call: TRBV27
cdr3_aa: CTPGLAGGPRRAKNIQYF
cdr3_nt: TGCACACCGGGACTAGCGGGAGGGCCCCGCAGGGCCAAAAACATTCAGTACTTC

j_call: TRBJ2-7
clone_size: NA
d_call: TRBD2
v_call: TRBV19
cdr3_aa: CASSQAGGSYEQYF
cdr3_nt: TGTGCCAGTAGCCAAGCGGGAGGATCCTACGAGCAGTACTTC

j_call: TRBJ1-1
clone_size: NA
d_call: NA
v_call: TRBV21-1
cdr3_aa: CASSLPFEAFF
cdr3_nt: TGTGCCAGCAGCTTACCGTTTGAAGCTTTCTTT

j_call: TRBJ2-7
clone_size: NA
d_call: NA
v_call: TRBV5-1
cdr3_aa: CASSLGGSEQYF
cdr3_nt: TGCGCCAGCAGCTTAGGGGGGTCCGAGCAGTACTTC

j_call: TRBJ2-1
clone_size: NA
d_call: NA
v_call: TRBV5-1
cdr3_aa: CASSLVRANVNNEQFF
cdr3_nt: TGCGCCAGCAGCTTGGTTCGGGCTAACGTGAACAATGAGCAGTTCTTC

j_call: TRBJ1-5
clone_size: NA
d_call: NA
v_call: TRBV5-1
cdr3_aa: CASSPGPVLISNQPQHF
cdr3_nt: TGCGCCAGCAGCCCGGGCCCGGTGTTGATTAGCAATCAGCCCCAGCATTTT

j_call: TRBJ1-5
clone_size: NA
d_call: TRBD1
v_call: TRBV15
cdr3_aa: CATSRVGTGGWGNQPQHF
cdr3_nt: TGTGCCACCAGCAGAGTCGGTACAGGGGGCTGGGGCAATCAGCCCCAGCATTTT

j_call: TRBJ1-1
clone_size: few
d_call: NA
v_call: TRBV6-1
cdr3_aa: CASSEAVSLYLNTEAFF
cdr3_nt: TGTGCCAGCAGTGAAGCGGTCAGCTTATACCTGAACACTGAAGCTTTCTTT

j_call: TRBJ1-1
clone_size: NA
d_call: NA
v_call: TRBV9
cdr3_aa: CASSVGMDADTEAFF
cdr3_nt: TGTGCCAGCAGCGTAGGGATGGATGCAGACACTGAAGCTTTCTTT

j_call: TRBJ2-2
clone_size: once
d_call: TRBD2
v_call: TRBV5-4
cdr3_aa: CASSPGGPGTGELFF
cdr3_nt: TGTGCCAGCAGCCCGGGGGGGCCGGGCACCGGGGAGCTGTTTTTT

j_call: TRBJ2-7
clone_size: NA
d_call: NA
v_call: TRBV7-9
cdr3_aa: CASSLGRDIYEQYF
cdr3_nt: TGTGCCAGCAGCTTAGGGCGGGACATTTACGAGCAGTACTTC